This T cell receptor beta chain was sequenced in a study of radiotherapy plus CTLA-4 blockade in lung cancer. With regard to this clone: Its antigen is currently unknown.

Libraries were prepared by immunoSEQ multiplex PCR; TCRdb keeps only in-frame clonotypes and omits some of them. Of more than 95,000 clones listed, just under 80% are singletons. Study-wide findings and caveats: Dynamics of early blood T cell clones, together with interferon-beta, were reportedly the best predictors of response. In blood, tumor-derived TCR clones expanded after radiotherapy plus ipilimumab.

CDR3 length equals 14 residues. Germline CDR1 reads MNHNY; CDR2 reads SVGAGI (reference sequence). The V gene lost 2 bases and the J gene lost 6 bases, with 10 bases spanning the gap. The sequencing used peripheral blood, collected from a patient treated with radiotherapy plus ipilimumab. The TCR was taken from a human donor with non-small cell lung cancer who had a partial response to radiotherapy plus ipilimumab. The chain uses TRBV6-6 and TRBJ2-2; a possible D gene is TRBD2 (5 bases). CDR3 DNA: TGTGCCAGCAGTTACGAGGGCTACGCCGGGGAGCTGTTTTTT. This sequence encodes CASSYEGYAGELFF.